The 8 T cell receptor beta chains below were found in one sample sequenced in a study of glioma-infiltrating T cells after dendritic cell vaccination. Assay used: immunoSEQ multiplex PCR; TCRdb lists only in-frame clones, some missing. The sample contains 100,000 or so clones, approximately 90% of which appear only once. The sample here was blood, taken before dendritic cell vaccination. These TCRs come from a human donor with glioblastoma.

V and J are TRBV27 and TRBJ2-3; TRBD1 aligns across 9 bases. V shed 6 bases, J shed 5 bases, and the junction held 6 bases outside the gene matches. CDR3 length equals 14 residues. Germline CDR1 MNHEY, CDR2 SMNVEV (reference sequence). CDR3: CASRGQGYVDTQYF. CDR3 nucleotide sequence: TGTGCCAGCAGGGGACAGGGATACGTAGATACGCAGTATTTT.

This chain connects TRBV2 to TRBJ1-2, with D maybe TRBD1 (6 bases). The length of the CDR3 is 15 residues. V was clipped by 2 bases and J by 4 bases, with 14 bases between them. Germline V gene lookup returns CDR1 SNHLY and CDR2 FYNNEI. CDR3 residues: CASSEMGQGPYGYTF. The CDR3 DNA sequence: TGTGCCAGCAGTGAAATGGGGCAGGGGCCCTATGGCTACACCTTC.

The chain joins TRBV20-1 to TRBJ1-1, with 7 bases lining up with TRBD1. CDR3 length: 11 residues. Per germline, CDR1 DFQATT and CDR2 SNEGSKA (reference sequence). The junction had 4 bases not matched to a gene; V was cut back by 6 bases and J by 6 bases. The CDR3 DNA sequence: TGCAGTGCGAACGACAGGGCTGAAGCTTTCTTT. As protein: CSANDRAEAFF.

This rearrangement joins TRBV5-1 to TRBJ2-1, with TRBD2 matching over 8 bases. CDR1 and CDR2 from the germline V gene are SGHRS and YFSETQ. V was pared by 0 bases and J by 0 bases, with 8 bases of the junction left unmatched. The CDR3 is 18 amino acids. The CDR3 bases are TGCGCCAGCAGCTTGGCGAAGGTTGCGGGGGGCTCCTACAATGAGCAGTTCTTC. Its protein is CASSLAKVAGGSYNEQFF.

The chain carries TRBV6-1 and TRBJ1-4; 7 bases line up with TRBD1. The length of the CDR3 is 14 residues. CDR1 and CDR2 (germline): MNHNS, SASEGT. The J segment lost 5 bases and the V segment lost 1 base, leaving 1 base of the junction unmatched. CDR3 DNA sequence: TGTGCCAGCAGTGAAGGACAGGGCAATGAAAAACTGTTTTTT. Residues: CASSEGQGNEKLFF.

The J gene is TRBJ2-7, the V gene TRBV11-2; tentative D call: TRBD2 (5 bases). V lost 3 bases, J lost 7 bases, and 10 bases lay in between. This CDR3 contains 12 residues. In germline, CDR1 is SGHAT, CDR2 FQNNGV. CDR3 sequence: CASSFESGEQYF. The CDR3 DNA is TGTGCCAGCAGCTTTGAATCGGGGGAGCAGTACTTC. The full variable domain, its missing parts supplied by reference TRBV11-2 and TRBJ2-7, is EAGVAQSPRYKIIEKRQSVAFWCNPISGHATLYWYQQILGQGPKLLIQFQNNGVVDDSQLPKDRFSAERLKGVDSTLKIQPAKLEDSAVYLCASSFESGEQYFGPGTRLTVT.

This chain links TRBV7-9 with TRBJ2-1; the match to TRBD2 covers 13 bases. J lost 8 bases, V lost 5 bases, and 12 bases had no gene match. The CDR3 loop spans 17 amino acids. Per the germline V gene, CDR1 is SEHNR and CDR2 is FQNEAQ (reference sequence). The CDR3 DNA reads TGTGCCAGCAGCCCCAAAACTCGACTAGCGGGAGGAGATGAGCAGTTCTTC. Translating it yields CASSPKTRLAGGDEQFF.

The chain is built from TRBV5-6 and TRBJ2-6; D is possibly TRBD1 (6 bases). CDR1 and CDR2 (germline): SGHDT, YYEEEE. CDR3 length: 16 amino acids. Trimming cost V 2 bases and J 0 bases, with 9 bases left between them. CDR3 coding DNA: TGTGCCAGCAGCTTAACAGGGTTCTCTGGGGCCAACGTCCTGACTTTC. Amino acids: CASSLTGFSGANVLTF. Full variable domain (remainder filled in from reference TRBV5-6 and TRBJ2-6): DAGVTQSPTHLIKTRGQQVTLRCSPKSGHDTVSWYQQALGQGPQFIFQYYEEEERQRGNFPDRFSGHQFPNYSSELNVNALLLGDSALYLCASSLTGFSGANVLTFGAGSRLTVL.